This T cell receptor beta chain comes out of a study of T cells in Graves' hyperthyroidism and ophthalmopathy. Study-level points and caveats: Most thyroid clonotypes that were expanded above 0.001 also turned up in blood.

This clonotype was recorded a few times. What it binds is unknown. Clinical symptoms, serum thyroxine, TRAb, thyroid ultrasound and orbital computed tomography informed diagnoses. Source material for PBMCs was less than 12 ml fresh peripheral blood. Authors of the study amplified TCR beta CDR3 regions from RNA transcripts. HTBI primers were employed in a first-round RT-PCR of the TCR CDR3. TCRdb itself ran the multiplex PCR reads through MiXCR, one entry per CDR3 protein. The sample lists around 540,000 distinct CDR3 sequences, around 15% seen once, with over 25% in the top ten. CDR3 size: 13 residues. From germline, CDR1 is LNHNV and CDR2 YYDKDF (reference sequence). Trimming pared 8 bases from V and 3 bases from J, leaving 11 bases between.

This sequence joins TRBV15 and TRBJ1-5; D is perhaps TRBD1 (5 bases). The receptor was derived from a woman in her twenties or thirties with Graves' ophthalmopathy. Sequenced material: blood. The CDR3 here is CATGRGDNQPQHF. The CDR3 nucleotides are TGTGCCACCGGCCGAGGGGACAATCAGCCCCAGCATTTT.